This T cell receptor beta chain was found in a study of early T cells in non-severe SARS-CoV-2 infection. The overall study: The study sequenced bulk RNA from unsorted whole blood, with chains unpaired.

Study outcomes and limitations: In VDJdb matching, anti-spike CD8 responses were favored while private and CD4 specificities went missing.

This CDR3 is built from 13 residues. V lost 0 bases, J lost 10 bases, and 12 bases lay in between. Germline V gene data show CDR1 as LGHNA and CDR2 as YNFKEQ. Individual cDNA molecules were tagged with unique molecular identifiers. TCRdb reprocessed the 5' RACE reads with MiXCR, giving one entry per CDR3 protein. The repertoire holds approximately 69,000 distinct CDR3 sequences, approximately 12% seen once, with around 6.7% in the top ten. As regards this clonotype: The antigen remains undetermined.

Input material: whole blood. The chain links TRBV4-2 to TRBJ1-1; D is unclear. This receptor was taken from an adult who was a healthcare worker with PCR-confirmed SARS-CoV-2 infection or an uninfected control (not recorded which). CDR3 sequence: CASSQDGDMGAFF. The CDR3, as DNA: TGTGCCAGCAGCCAAGACGGGGATATGGGAGCTTTCTTT.